These 27 T cell receptor beta chains were sequenced from one sample in a study of blood T cell repertoires in COVID-19. Assay used: immunoSEQ multiplex PCR; TCRdb lists only in-frame clones, some missing. The table records 250,000 to 350,000 clones, 70% to 90% of them present only once. Sequencing was performed on PBMCs or T cells enriched from blood (not recorded which). The receptors here all came from a woman aged 30 to 39 who had recovered from COVID-19.

This clone was found once. The V and J genes are TRBV7-9 and TRBJ1-1; the D gene is possibly TRBD1 (6 bases). Germline CDR1 and CDR2: SEHNR and FQNEAQ (reference sequence). The length of the CDR3 is 13 residues. Trimming stripped 4 bases from V and 7 bases from J, with 13 bases between. The CDR3 DNA is TGTGCCAGCAGCTCCCTGGGCAGGGGTGAAGCTTTCTTT. The encoded protein is CASSSLGRGEAFF.

V gene TRBV7-4 combines with J gene TRBJ2-3; D call uncertain. Germline V gives CDR1 SGHVT, CDR2 SQSDAQ. CDR3 size: 14 residues. DNA for the CDR3: TGTGCTTGTCAGGTTATGAGAGTGGGAGATACGCAGTATTTT. Protein product: CACQVMRVGDTQYF.

This chain links TRBV7-2 with TRBJ2-4; D might be TRBD1 (6 bases). The CDR3 is 16 amino acids. The V gene lost 1 base and the J gene lost 2 bases, with 12 bases spanning the gap. Germline V gives CDR1 SGHTA, CDR2 FQGNSA. The chain's CDR3 is CASSLGYRAPKNIQYF. In nucleotides, the CDR3 is TGTGCCAGCAGCTTAGGATACAGGGCGCCCAAAAACATTCAGTACTTC.

This clone was seen only a few times. This chain links TRBV5-1 with TRBJ1-1; D is possibly TRBD1 (5 bases). V was clipped by 0 bases and J by 4 bases, with 10 bases between them. CDR1 is SGHRS, CDR2 YFSETQ, per germline. The CDR3 contains 14 residues. The CDR3 coding sequence is TGCGCCAGCAGCTTGGCCTGGGGGGGCACTGAAGCTTTCTTT. Protein: CASSLAWGGTEAFF. The full variable domain, its missing parts supplied by reference TRBV5-1 and TRBJ1-1, is KAGVTQTPRYLIKTRGQQVTLSCSPISGHRSVSWYQQTPGQGLQFLFEYFSETQRNKGNFPGRFSGRQFSNSRSEMNVSTLELGDSALYLCASSLAWGGTEAFFGQGTRLTVV.

Comment on this clone: Additional DNA sequences in this sample encode the identical CDR3. The chain is built from TRBV10-3 and TRBJ1-6, with TRBD1 matching over 7 bases. CDR3 size: 12 residues. Germline V gene data show CDR1 as ENHRY and CDR2 as SYGVKD. V gave up 5 bases and J gave up 9 bases; unmatched junction bases: 1. CDR3 loop: CAISQGGSPLHF. In DNA, the CDR3 is TGTGCCATCAGTCAGGGGGGTTCACCCCTCCACTTT.

This clone was seen only a few times. The chain carries TRBV19 and TRBJ2-3, with TRBD2 matching over 9 bases. J lost 0 bases, V lost 6 bases, and 4 bases had no gene match. From germline, CDR1 is LNHDA and CDR2 SQIVND (reference sequence). The CDR3 totals 15 residues. The CDR3 loop is CASRASGTSTDTQYF. CDR3 nucleotide sequence: TGTGCCAGTAGGGCTAGCGGGACTAGCACAGATACGCAGTATTTT.

This chain uses TRBV5-4 with TRBJ2-7, with D possibly TRBD1 on 6 matching bases. CDR3 length: 17 residues. CDR1 SGHNT and CDR2 YYREEE come from the germline V gene (reference sequence). Deletions cut 5 bases from V and 1 base from J, with 22 bases between. CDR3 region: CASSSRGEGVPSYEQYF. DNA of the CDR3: TGTGCCAGCAGTTCACGTGGAGAGGGGGTACCTTCCTACGAGCAGTACTTC.

The chain recombines TRBV5-1 with TRBJ2-1, with D perhaps TRBD1 or TRBD2 (6 bases each). The length of the CDR3 is 14 residues. Germline lookup yields CDR1 SGHRS and CDR2 YFSETQ. The ends were cut back, 4 bases at V and 8 bases at J, with 16 bases in the middle. The CDR3 here is CASSLGGGGDEQFF. The CDR3 DNA follows: TGCGCCAGCAGCCTGGGGGGTGGGGGCGATGAGCAGTTCTTC. The full variable domain, rest sourced from reference TRBV5-1 and TRBJ2-1, is KAGVTQTPRYLIKTRGQQVTLSCSPISGHRSVSWYQQTPGQGLQFLFEYFSETQRNKGNFPGRFSGRQFSNSRSEMNVSTLELGDSALYLCASSLGGGGDEQFFGPGTRLTVL.

The J gene is TRBJ1-5, the V gene TRBV7-2, with D tentatively TRBD1 (5 bases). Germline CDR1 is SGHTA and CDR2 is FQGNSA. V was clipped by 1 base and J by 3 bases, with 7 bases between them. The CDR3 extends over 14 amino acids. The CDR3 loop reads CASSLVQANQPQHF. CDR3 DNA sequence: TGTGCCAGCAGCTTAGTACAGGCCAATCAGCCCCAGCATTTT.

The chain links TRBV9 to TRBJ1-1, with 8 bases matching TRBD1. Germline V gene data show CDR1 as SGDLS and CDR2 as YYNGEE. The CDR3 is made up of 15 amino acids. Germline trimming cut 4 bases from V and 3 bases from J; bases unmatched to any gene: 8. The CDR3: CASSPRDRIYTEAFF. CDR3 sequence (DNA): TGTGCCAGCAGCCCACGGGACAGGATTTACACTGAAGCTTTCTTT.

This clone turned up a few times. The chain combines TRBV11-1 with TRBJ2-1; D might be TRBD2 (5 bases). Germline V gene sequence: CDR1 SGHAT, CDR2 FQDESV (reference sequence). The CDR3 has 13 residues. Between the trimmed V and J ends, which lost 6 bases and 9 bases, there was a span of 15 bases. In DNA form, the CDR3 reads TGTGCCAGCAGGGATCTGCCCAGCGGTGAGCAGTTCTTC. Residues: CASRDLPSGEQFF.

This sequence joins TRBV11-1 and TRBJ2-5, with D maybe TRBD2 (5 bases). The germline V gene has CDR1 SGHAT and CDR2 FQDESV (reference sequence). With 5 bases removed from V and 2 bases from J, the gap between germline ends came to 15 bases. The CDR3 consists of 15 residues. CDR3: CASSRRGTMQETQYF. The CDR3 DNA sequence: TGTGCCAGCAGCCGACGGGGTACGATGCAAGAGACCCAGTACTTC.

The chain employs TRBV3-1 (or the pseudogene TRBV3-2) and TRBJ2-3; no firm D call. The CDR3 runs 14 residues. V was clipped by 1 base and J by 0 bases, with 5 bases between them. The germline CDR1 and CDR2 sequences are LGHDT and YNNKEL (reference sequence). CDR3 nucleotides: TGTGCCAGCAGCCAAGCTTCTAGCACAGATACGCAGTATTTT. Its protein product is CASSQASSTDTQYF.

The chain carries TRBV25-1 and TRBJ1-2, with D possibly matching TRBD1 (5 bases). This CDR3 has 14 amino acids. CDR1 is MGHDK and CDR2 is SYGVNS in the germline V gene. Trimming left V 5 bases short and J 4 bases short, with 14 bases between. The CDR3 spells CASSPPREGYGYTF. Written as DNA, the CDR3 is TGTGCCAGCAGTCCCCCCAGGGAAGGCTATGGCTACACCTTC.

This clone was recorded once. This rearrangement joins TRBV27 to TRBJ1-1; TRBD1 matches 7 bases. Trimming cost V 4 bases and J 2 bases; bases outside gene matches: 13. CDR1 is MNHEY, CDR2 SMNVEV, per germline (reference sequence). The CDR3 length is 17 residues. CDR3: CASSSLDRFLHNTEAFF. For the CDR3, the DNA is TGTGCCAGCAGTTCCCTGGACAGGTTCTTGCATAACACTGAAGCTTTCTTT.

The chain recombines TRBV28 with TRBJ2-7; no firm D call. V gave up 3 bases and J gave up 4 bases, with 7 bases separating them. Germline CDR1 and CDR2: MDHEN and SYDVKM. The CDR3 is 12 amino acids. The CDR3 nucleotides read TGTGCCAGCAGTTTTGGAGAATACGAGCAGTACTTC. Its translation: CASSFGEYEQYF.

This rearrangement joins TRBV5-4 to TRBJ2-7, with 8 bases matching TRBD1. CDR3 length: 13 amino acids. Per germline, CDR1 SGHNT and CDR2 YYREEE (reference sequence). J gave up 5 bases and V 6 bases, and 7 bases lay outside the gene matches. The CDR3 DNA is TGTGCCAGCAACAGACAGGGGCTGAACGAGCAGTACTTC. Residues: CASNRQGLNEQYF. Full variable domain (rest looked up from reference TRBV5-4 and TRBJ2-7): ETGVTQSPTHLIKTRGQQVTLRCSSQSGHNTVSWYQQALGQGPQFIFQYYREEENGRGNFPPRFSGLQFPNYSSELNVNALELDDSALYLCASNRQGLNEQYFGPGTRLTVT.

The rearrangement joins TRBV29-1 to TRBJ2-3; 8 bases match TRBD2. Germline V gene lookup returns CDR1 SQVTM and CDR2 ANQGSEA. The CDR3 contains 17 residues. Trimming removed 4 bases from V and 2 bases from J; junction bases left unmatched: 14. This chain's CDR3 is CSVGDSGMGWHTDTQYF. The CDR3 DNA follows: TGCAGCGTTGGGGATAGCGGGATGGGGTGGCACACAGATACGCAGTATTTT.

This chain connects TRBV15 to TRBJ2-5; D is unresolved. Trimming cost V 0 bases and J 7 bases, with 6 bases left between them. This CDR3 spans 12 amino acids. CDR1 is LNHNV and CDR2 is YYDKDF in the germline V gene (reference sequence). This CDR3 reads CATSRDSWTQYF. CDR3 sequence (DNA): TGTGCCACCAGCAGAGATTCTTGGACCCAGTACTTC. Variable domain in full (rest from reference TRBV15 and TRBJ2-5): DAMVIQNPRYQVTQFGKPVTLSCSQTLNHNVMYWYQQKSSQAPKLLFHYYDKDFNNEADTPDNFQSRRPNTSFCFLDIRSPGLGDTAMYLCATSRDSWTQYFGPGTRLLVL.

The V gene is TRBV9, the J gene TRBJ2-6; unclear D gene. CDR1 is SGDLS and CDR2 is YYNGEE in the germline V gene. The CDR3 length is 13 residues. V was pared by 0 bases and J by 5 bases, with 3 bases between. The CDR3 is CASSVDWANVLTF. As DNA, the CDR3 is TGTGCCAGCAGCGTAGACTGGGCCAACGTCCTGACTTTC.

The chain combines TRBV28 with TRBJ1-5; the D gene is possibly TRBD1 (6 bases). CDR1 and CDR2 from the germline V gene are MDHEN and SYDVKM. V was clipped by 7 bases and J by 7 bases, with 26 bases between them. The CDR3 totals 17 residues. The CDR3 reads CASTIRGQGRSRQPQHF. In DNA, the CDR3 is TGTGCCAGCACCATAAGGGGCCAGGGGCGGTCGCGGCAGCCCCAGCATTTT.

V is TRBV7-8 and J is TRBJ1-1; no clear D. With 1 base removed from V and 6 bases from J, the gap between germline ends came to 15 bases. This CDR3 contains 15 residues. From germline, CDR1 is SGHVS and CDR2 FQNEAQ. The CDR3, as DNA: TGTGCCAGCAGCTTAGTGGTCTCGGGGAATTCTGAAGCTTTCTTT. This translates into CASSLVVSGNSEAFF. The full variable domain, rest sourced from reference TRBV7-8 and TRBJ1-1, is GAGVSQSPRYKVAKRGQDVALRCDPISGHVSLFWYQQALGQGPEFLTYFQNEAQLDKSGLPSDRFFAERPEGSVSTLKIQRTQQEDSAVYLCASSLVVSGNSEAFFGQGTRLTVV.

The CDR3 loop is CASSPAGVSYEQYF. The DNA for the CDR3 is TGTGCCAGCAGTCCAGCCGGGGTGTCCTACGAGCAGTACTTC. This chain uses TRBV28 with TRBJ2-7; D possibly corresponds to TRBD2 (5 bases). The CDR3 covers 14 residues. Per the germline V gene, CDR1 is MDHEN and CDR2 is SYDVKM. The V gene lost 5 bases and the J gene lost 1 base, with 12 bases spanning the gap.

This sequence joins TRBV10-3 and TRBJ1-1; 10 bases map to TRBD1. Trimming removed 5 bases from V and 8 bases from J; junction bases left unmatched: 8. This CDR3 region has 14 residues. The germline gives CDR1 ENHRY, CDR2 SYGVKD. The CDR3 coding sequence is TGTGCCATCAGTTCCGGGACAGGGGTTCCAGAAGCTTTCTTT. Residues: CAISSGTGVPEAFF.

The chain employs TRBV2 and TRBJ1-2, with 8 bases that match TRBD1. The CDR3 totals 16 residues. V shed 5 bases, J shed 2 bases, and the junction held 10 bases outside the gene matches. Germline CDR1 SNHLY, CDR2 FYNNEI. CDR3 region: CASSNLRTGQNYGYTF. The CDR3 bases are TGTGCCAGCAGTAACCTTCGGACAGGGCAGAACTATGGCTACACCTTC.

This clone showed up just once. J is TRBJ2-5 and V is TRBV5-1; 7 bases are shared with TRBD1. The V gene's germline CDR1 is SGHRS and CDR2 YFSETQ. The CDR3 has 15 amino acids. V dropped 7 bases and J dropped 1; count of bases not matched to a gene: 10. Here the CDR3 reads CASGPGQNRQETQYF. CDR3 DNA sequence: TGCGCCAGCGGGCCGGGACAGAACCGCCAAGAGACCCAGTACTTC.

This clone was picked up one time. This sequence joins TRBV19 and TRBJ1-6; a weak D match, TRBD1 (5 bases). CDR1 and CDR2 from the germline V gene are LNHDA and SQIVND (reference sequence). Trimming took off 4 bases at V and 4 bases at J, with 20 bases between the two ends. CDR3 length equals 18 residues. This CDR3 reads CASSTPDNRQHYNSPLHF. DNA of the CDR3: TGTGCCAGTAGTACTCCGGACAACCGGCAACATTATAATTCACCCCTCCACTTT.